This is a list of T cell receptor beta chains from one sample in a study of T cells in Graves' hyperthyroidism and ophthalmopathy. TCRdb reprocessed the multiplex PCR reads via MiXCR and lists one record per CDR3 protein. This sample has 750,000 to 900,000 distinct CDR3 sequences, with around 38% found just once. Sequenced: blood. These receptors were obtained from a man aged 18 to 35 with Graves' hyperthyroidism. CDR3s include the opening cysteine and the closing phenylalanine or tryptophan. The D gene is left open where the match is weak. Some rows have no size entry. The others give once, few or many, or a class for an expanded clone.

V	size	D	J	DNA	CDR3
TRBV10-3	few	NA	TRBJ2-3	TGTGCCATCAGTGTAGCGACCACAGATACGCAGTATTTT	CAISVATTDTQYF
TRBV2	few	NA	TRBJ1-5	TGTGCCAGCGACCGGGGGAATCAGCCCCAGCATTTT	CASDRGNQPQHF
TRBV7-8	NA	NA	TRBJ2-3	TGTGCCAGCAGCCCGCGCGGGGTAACAGATACGCAGTATTTT	CASSPRGVTDTQYF
TRBV2	NA	NA	TRBJ1-5	TGTGCCAGCAGTGAGGAGGCGGGGGCCCGACATTTT	CASSEEAGARHF
TRBV2	few	NA	TRBJ2-7	TGTGCCAGCGTGGTAGGGGGCTACGAGCAGTACTTC	CASVVGGYEQYF
TRBV10-3	few	TRBD1	TRBJ2-2	TGTGCCATCAGGAGGACAGGGGCGAACACCGGGGAGCTGTTTTTT	CAIRRTGANTGELFF
TRBV12-3/TRBV12-4	few	NA	TRBJ1-1	TGTGCCAGCAGTTTCCGCAGGGGGAACACTGAAGCTTTCTTT	CASSFRRGNTEAFF
TRBV4-1	few	NA	TRBJ1-2	TGCGCCAGCAGCCAAGATCGTGGGCCAGCTTATGGCTACACCTTC	CASSQDRGPAYGYTF
TRBV10-3	NA	TRBD2	TRBJ2-3	TGTGCCATCAGAGGGACTAGCGGGGGTCCCGGGGATACGCAGTATTTT	CAIRGTSGGPGDTQYF
TRBV20-1	many	NA	TRBJ1-5	TGCAGTGTCGGGGGCAGAGGGAGCAATCAGCCCCAGCATTTT	CSVGGRGSNQPQHF
TRBV5-6	few	NA	TRBJ1-5	TGTGCCAGCAGCCGGGCCCGGACGGACAATCAGCCCCAGCATTTT	CASSRARTDNQPQHF
TRBV10-2	NA	TRBD1	TRBJ2-2	TGCGCCAGCAGTGAGACAGGGGACGACGGGGAGCTGTTTTTT	CASSETGDDGELFF
TRBV20-1	few	NA	TRBJ1-4	TGCAGTGCTCGGGCCGGGACAACTAATGAAAAACTGTTTTTT	CSARAGTTNEKLFF
TRBV7-2	once	NA	TRBJ2-7	TGTGCCTGGAGTACAGTTAACTACGAGCAGTACTTC	CAWSTVNYEQYF
TRBV19	NA	NA	TRBJ2-7	TGTGCCAGTAGTATACAGACAGAGCCCTACGAGCAGTACTTC	CASSIQTEPYEQYF
TRBV7-2	NA	NA	TRBJ1-3	TGTGCCAGCAGGGGCAGGGGAAACACCATATATTTT	CASRGRGNTIYF
TRBV25-1	many	NA	TRBJ2-7	TGTGCCAGCAGTGAGGATCGATTATACGAGCAGTACTTC	CASSEDRLYEQYF
TRBV10-3	NA	TRBD1	TRBJ2-5	TGTGCCACCGGGACAGGGGATAGCGGGGTGGGTGGCGAGACCCAGTACTTC	CATGTGDSGVGGETQYF
TRBV3-1	NA	NA	TRBJ2-2	TGTGCCAGCAGCCAAGACGGGGTCAGCACCGGGGAGCTGTTTTTT	CASSQDGVSTGELFF
TRBV20-1	few	TRBD1	TRBJ1-1	TGCAGTGCTAAGATGGGACAGGGGAACACTGAAGCTTTCTTT	CSAKMGQGNTEAFF
TRBV15	many	NA	TRBJ1-1	TGTGCCACCAGCGGGACAACTGAAGCTTTCTTT	CATSGTTEAFF
TRBV20-1	few	NA	TRBJ1-2	TGCAGTGCTAGGATTTTAAGGGGAATGGACTATGGCTACACCTTC	CSARILRGMDYGYTF
TRBV20-1	few	TRBD2	TRBJ2-7	TGCAGTGCTAGAGAACACGGGACTAGCGACTACGAGCAGTACTTC	CSAREHGTSDYEQYF
TRBV7-3	many	NA	TRBJ2-2	TGTGCCAGCAGCTTAGGCCAGGGCTACACCGGGGAGCTGTTTTTT	CASSLGQGYTGELFF
TRBV7-9	many	NA	TRBJ2-5	TGTGCCAGCAGGTCCACTAGCAGTGGCCAGTACTTC	CASRSTSSGQYF
TRBV19	many	NA	TRBJ1-5	TGTGCCAGTAGTATGGCCAGGGAGAGCAATCAGCCCCAGCATTTT	CASSMARESNQPQHF
TRBV2	NA	NA	TRBJ2-5	TGTGCCAGCAGTGAAGGACTACCGAAAGAGACCCAGTACTTC	CASSEGLPKETQYF
TRBV4-1	few	NA	TRBJ1-1	TGCGCCAGCAGCCAAGATAAGGAGGAGACTGAAGCTTTCTTT	CASSQDKEETEAFF
TRBV10-3	many	NA	TRBJ1-1	TGTGCCATCAGTGAGTCGGGGTTGGAAGACACTGAAGCTTTCTTT	CAISESGLEDTEAFF
TRBV6-5	NA	NA	TRBJ1-1	TGTGCCATCAGTTACGACAGAATGAACACTGAAGCTTTCTTT	CAISYDRMNTEAFF
TRBV7-9	NA	TRBD1	TRBJ2-2	TGTGCCAGCAGCTCGACAGGGGGCCGGTACACCGGGGAGCTGTTTTTT	CASSSTGGRYTGELFF
TRBV7-9	many	TRBD1	TRBJ2-5	TGTGCCAGCAGCCAGGGGGCTGGAGAGACCCAGTACTTC	CASSQGAGETQYF
TRBV9	many	NA	TRBJ1-2	TGTGCCAGCAGTATCCGGGACGGCTATGGCTACACCTTC	CASSIRDGYGYTF
TRBV2	NA	TRBD1	TRBJ2-3	TGTGCCAGCAGCAAACAGGGGATGACAGATACGCAGTATTTT	CASSKQGMTDTQYF
TRBV7-2	few	TRBD2	TRBJ2-2	TGTGCCAGCAGCTCGATGCGGGAGACCGGGGAGCTGTTTTTT	CASSSMRETGELFF
TRBV20-1	many	NA	TRBJ1-1	TGCAGTGCTACGCAACAGGTTATGAACACTGAAGCTTTCTTT	CSATQQVMNTEAFF
TRBV7-2	NA	NA	TRBJ2-6	TGTGCCAGCATAAAACACTCTGGGGCCAACGTCCTGACTTTC	CASIKHSGANVLTF
TRBV7-9	NA	TRBD1	TRBJ1-1	TGTGCCAGCAGCTTTAAGAGGGGGCACGGCACTGAAGCTTTCTTT	CASSFKRGHGTEAFF
TRBV7-2	few	NA	TRBJ2-7	TGTGCCAGCAGCTTTATGAGCGGACTCATCGAGCAGTACTTC	CASSFMSGLIEQYF
TRBV9	NA	NA	TRBJ1-1	TGTGCCAGCAGCCCACAAGCCGGGACGGTGAACACTGAAGCTTTCTTT	CASSPQAGTVNTEAFF
TRBV7-2	NA	NA	TRBJ1-2	TGTGCCAGCAGCTCCCTAGGGTCGAGGGCGAAAGTTAACTATGGCTACACCTTC	CASSSLGSRAKVNYGYTF
TRBV19	few	NA	TRBJ1-6	TGTGCCAGTAGTATTGTGGAGAGAACTAATTCACCCCTCCACTTT	CASSIVERTNSPLHF
TRBV7-9	many	NA	TRBJ1-2	TGTGCCAGCAGCTTATGGGGACTCTATGGCTACACCTTC	CASSLWGLYGYTF
TRBV5-1	many	NA	TRBJ1-6	TGCGCCAGCAGCTTGGGAGGTTTTTCACCCCTCCACTTT	CASSLGGFSPLHF
TRBV20-1	NA	NA	TRBJ1-4	TGCAGTGCTAGCGAAGCACCACTGACTAATGAAAAACTGTTTTTT	CSASEAPLTNEKLFF
TRBV9	NA	NA	TRBJ2-7	TGTGCCAGCAGCGTCTCCCGGGACGGACGCTACGAGCAGTACTTC	CASSVSRDGRYEQYF
TRBV7-8	NA	TRBD1	TRBJ1-5	TGTGCCAGCAGCTTCCAGGGGGCATTCAATCAGCCCCAGCATTTT	CASSFQGAFNQPQHF
TRBV7-9	many	TRBD2	TRBJ2-7	TGTGCCAGCAGCTTACTCGCTGGGGGGGACGAGCAGTACTTC	CASSLLAGGDEQYF
TRBV15	many	TRBD1	TRBJ1-4	TGTGCCACCAGCAGACGCGGCGACAGGGTCAATGAAAAACTGTTTTTT	CATSRRGDRVNEKLFF
TRBV19	many	TRBD1	TRBJ2-6	TGTGCCAGTAGTTCGGGACAGCACTCTGGGGCCAACGTCCTGACTTTC	CASSSGQHSGANVLTF
TRBV7-9	many	NA	TRBJ1-2	TGTGCCAGCAGCCGCGATCGAGACTATGGCTACACCTTC	CASSRDRDYGYTF
TRBV5-1	many	NA	TRBJ1-5	TGTGCCAGCAGCTTAGAAGGGGGCAATCAGCCCCAGCATTTT	CASSLEGGNQPQHF
TRBV20-1	many	NA	TRBJ1-2	TGCAGTGCCCCCGGGACGTTGCTGGGCTATGGCTACACCTTC	CSAPGTLLGYGYTF
TRBV29-1	NA	NA	TRBJ1-2	TGCAGCGTCATAGCGGGAAACTATGGCTACACCTTC	CSVIAGNYGYTF
TRBV7-8	NA	TRBD1	TRBJ2-5	TGCGCCAGCAGCCACATCCGGGACAGCCCGACGGAGACCCAGTACTTC	CASSHIRDSPTETQYF